The sequence of this T cell receptor (beta chain) was determined in a study of T cells after yellow fever vaccination. Study at large: It was SMART-Seq v4 Ultra Low Input that prepared the fractions with low cell numbers. Study observations and caveats: Clonotypes shared by both compartments, CD4 and CD8, made up a small share. Post-booster repertoires contained most primary-vaccination clones again (96% CD4, approximately 88% CD8).

Trimming shortened V by 5 bases and J by 7 bases, and 24 bases separated the two germline ends. Per germline, CDR1 SGHTA and CDR2 FQGTGA. This CDR3 region has 17 residues. This clonotype was seen at least ten times. Its specificity is not known. They built TCR cDNA with 5'RACE template switching, a step that put in a universal primer site and UMIs. Each CDR3 protein is one row after TCRdb ran MiXCR on the 5' RACE reads. The table shows a few hundred thousand distinct CDR3 sequences, with almost 4% occurring only once. The chain employs TRBV7-3 and TRBJ2-1, with D tentatively TRBD2 (5 bases). The clonotype was recovered from a man aged 18 to 29 who received the YFV17D yellow fever vaccine. This specimen was PBMCs, taken 5 days after the yellow fever booster vaccination. Written as DNA, the CDR3 is TGTGCCAGCAGCCTGTCCCCATTGGGCTTCTCGGGGAATGAGCAGTTCTTC. Translated: CASSLSPLGFSGNEQFF.